One sample yielded the 5 T cell receptor beta chains listed below, sequenced in a study of shared clonotypes between healthy human individuals. Using immunoSEQ multiplex PCR, the repertoire was profiled, and TCRdb retains in-frame clones only, with some absent. The top ten hold more than 0.06% of the sample, which has 150,000 to 200,000 clones, 90% to 95% seen once. The sample was naive CD4+ T cells sorted from blood. Specified subset: CD45RA+ positively selected. Receptors were obtained from a woman between 25 and 40 years old in good health.

The chain carries TRBV30 and TRBJ2-3, with D perhaps matching TRBD2 (6 bases). V dropped 1 base and J dropped 0 bases, with 11 bases sitting between them. This CDR3 comprises 15 residues. The germline V gene has CDR1 GTSNPN and CDR2 SVGIG (reference sequence). The CDR3 nucleotides are TGTGCCTGGAGTGGGCGGGGACCTAGCACAGATACGCAGTATTTT. Translation: CAWSGRGPSTDTQYF.

The J gene is TRBJ1-1, the V gene TRBV6-5; D is ambiguous. The V gene's germline CDR1 is MNHEY and CDR2 SVGAGI. The CDR3 totals 15 residues. The V and J ends lost 0 bases and 2 bases respectively, with 10 bases between them. The CDR3 DNA sequence: TGTGCCAGCAGTTACTCGATTGGTGAAAACACTGAAGCTTTCTTT. As protein: CASSYSIGENTEAFF.

The chain uses TRBV9 and TRBJ2-7, with D maybe TRBD2 (5 bases). Trimming stripped 0 bases from V and 2 bases from J, with 9 bases between. Germline CDR1 reads SGDLS; CDR2 reads YYNGEE. The CDR3 spans 14 residues. DNA of the CDR3: TGTGCCAGCAGCGTAGGTGACGGGGCCTACGAGCAGTACTTC. Protein: CASSVGDGAYEQYF.

CDR3 bases: TGTGCCACCAGTGCAGATGTTGGCACTGAAGCTTTCTTT. Its protein is CATSADVGTEAFF. The chain has TRBV15 and TRBJ1-1; no clear D. Deletions cut 6 bases from V and 4 bases from J, with 12 bases between. The CDR3 is made up of 13 amino acids. CDR1 and CDR2 from the germline V gene are LNHNV and YYDKDF (reference sequence).

The chain joins TRBV29-1 to TRBJ2-5; 7 bases line up with TRBD1. The length of the CDR3 is 12 residues. Looked up from germline, CDR1 is SQVTM and CDR2 is ANQGSEA. Trimming cost V 6 bases and J 5 bases; bases outside gene matches: 6. The chain's CDR3 is CSVQGLGETQYF. DNA of the CDR3: TGCAGCGTACAGGGGCTGGGGGAGACCCAGTACTTC.